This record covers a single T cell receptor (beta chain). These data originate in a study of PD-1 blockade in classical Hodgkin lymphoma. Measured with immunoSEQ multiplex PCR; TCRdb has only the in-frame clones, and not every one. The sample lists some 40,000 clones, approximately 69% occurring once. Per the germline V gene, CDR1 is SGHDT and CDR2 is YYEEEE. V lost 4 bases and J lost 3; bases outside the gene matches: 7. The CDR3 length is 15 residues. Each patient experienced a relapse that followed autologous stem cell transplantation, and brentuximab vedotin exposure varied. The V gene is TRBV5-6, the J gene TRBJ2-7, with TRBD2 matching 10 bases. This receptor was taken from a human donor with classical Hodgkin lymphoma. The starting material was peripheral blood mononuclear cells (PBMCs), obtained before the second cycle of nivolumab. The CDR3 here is CASSRGLAGVYEQYF. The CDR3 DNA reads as TGTGCCAGCAGCCGAGGTCTAGCGGGAGTCTACGAGCAGTACTTC.